This record concerns one T cell receptor beta chain sequence. Its antigen specificity is not known. Base qualities are not recorded, but no much larger clone differs from it by a single base. Via the germline V gene, CDR1 is SQVTM and CDR2 ANQGSEA. V is reduced by 4 bases and J by 11 bases, leaving a spacing of 11 bases between them. Spanning cysteine to phenylalanine, the CDR3 consists of 10 amino acids. The kept DNA is CDR3 alone, 30 bases in frame from the first base. Library method: the immunoSEQ multiplex PCR assay. RNA was extracted from all samples and reverse transcribed into cDNA as template for TCR sequencing. SuperScript III was used for first-strand cDNA synthesis, primed with a 2:1 mix of oligo-dT and random hexamers. A synthetic immune receptor repertoire was used to gauge amplification bias, and whatever bias remained was removed computationally. Per the source publication's procedure: After raw reads were preprocessed to remove errors, the CDR3 was defined following IMGT conventions as running from the conserved cysteine to phenylalanine. Clonality was computed as 1 minus the Shannon entropy, with the entropy normalized by log2 of the number of productive unique TCRs. Scalp TCRbeta sequences were cross-referenced with sorted blood CD4 and CD8 repertoires so that the CD4 or CD8 identity of scalp clones could be inferred. The source is immuneACCESS, and TCRdb retained only in-frame sequences with V and J called. Part of the clones is not carried over; for the studies checked, unresolved V genes explain less than half of this, and the remainder is unexplained. D and trimming were read from the DNA, whereas the V and J calls and clone size are those reported in that table. This sample holds around 21,000 clones; just under 60% were observed only once. The ten largest clones add up to roughly 8% of the sample.

What the time point label conveys for this sample: about 4 weeks on oral tofacitinib. The treatment or condition tag for this specimen amounts to: oral pan-JAK inhibitor, 5-10 mg twice daily. Lesional scalp punch biopsies and peripheral blood were obtained from alopecia areata patients. Human scalp biopsies were immediately fixed in PAXgene tissue containers. The sample comes from a study of CD8+ T cells in alopecia areata (dated by TCRdb to 2017 to 2018). Describing the broader study: Treated patients were enrolled in an open-label pilot trial of oral tofacitinib at 5 to 10 mg twice daily for moderate-to-severe alopecia areata. Patients received tofacitinib for 6 to 18 months and were then followed off drug for 6 months to check for delayed response and recurrence. For the treated patients, the SALT score, which quantifies what percentage of scalp surface area is affected, served as the measure of disease severity. High-throughput TCRbeta sequencing was used to examine T cell clonal expansion in alopecia areata in both the C3H/HeJ mouse model and human patients. In humans, TCRbeta sequencing was performed on scalp tissue and on sorted CD4+ and CD8+ peripheral blood T cells from healthy controls and from patients with patchy or totalis/universalis alopecia areata. Biopsies were taken from tofacitinib-treated patients at baseline and again at 4 and 24 weeks into treatment, and several of those patients also had a later scalp biopsy. Scalp clonality was compared across normal scalp (n=4), patchy alopecia areata scalp (n=8), and alopecia totalis/universalis scalp (n=8). The RNA source kit depended on sample type: the PAXgene miRNA kit for fixed scalp, the miRNeasy kit for PBMCs, and the RNeasy kit for mouse skin. immunoSEQ multiplex PCR using 35 Vbeta forward primers and 13 Jbeta reverse primers was used to amplify TCRbeta CDR3 regions. The paper's findings and limits, for the study overall: Lesional scalp, especially in alopecia totalis/universalis, showed higher clonality and more expanded CD8+ clones than normal scalp, suggesting antigenic drive. With tofacitinib, both scalp clonality and the number of expanded CD8+ clones among the top 100 scalp clones went down significantly. Unlike mouse skin, which is dominated by gammadelta T cells, normal human skin has resident alphabeta T cells that are also sequenced, and this complicates analysis of the scalp TCR repertoire. Shared TCR sequences between patients were less evident than in mice, which may be partly attributable to HLA diversity in the patient population. During tofacitinib treatment, many expanded lesional clones stuck around in both scalp and blood, and this persistence may partly explain why relapse happens after treatment is stopped. Because the treated cohort was small and had just a single nonresponder, larger studies are needed to establish links between baseline CD8+ expansion and response.

The sequence came from a human donor with alopecia areata. Rearrangement joined TRBV29-1 to TRBJ1-2; the D gene is perhaps TRBD1, from 5 matching bases. The sample was skin, taken at week 4, from a patient treated with tofacitinib. Read as DNA, the sequence is TGCAGCGTTGCGGGACGGACTTACACCTTC. Translated, this gives CSVAGRTYTF.